Below, 3 T cell receptor beta chains from the same sample are listed, as sequenced in a study of blood T cell repertoires in COVID-19. TCRdb's table, derived via immunoSEQ multiplex PCR, lists solely in-frame clones and lacks some. The sample records about 230,000 clones, around 83% being singletons. Material for sequencing was peripheral blood. Receptors originate from a woman aged 50 to 60 with acute or convalescent COVID-19.

V is TRBV19 and J is TRBJ1-2, with 8 nucleotides matching TRBD1. The germline gives CDR1 LNHDA, CDR2 SQIVND (reference sequence). With V trimmed by 9 bases and J by 7 bases, 13 bases remained unmatched. The CDR3 extends over 14 amino acids. The CDR3 nucleotides read TGTGCCAGCACCGGGACAGGAGAAATTAGTGGCTACACCTTC. Protein product: CASTGTGEISGYTF. Using reference TRBV19 and TRBJ1-2 for the parts outside the CDR3, the full variable domain is DGGITQSPKYLFRKEGQNVTLSCEQNLNHDAMYWYRQDPGQGLRLIYYSQIVNDFQKGDIAEGYSVSREKKESFPLTVTSAQKNPTAFYLCASTGTGEISGYTFGSGTRLTVV.

The V gene is TRBV14, the J gene TRBJ2-3; D possibly corresponds to TRBD2 (5 bases). Trimming took off 0 bases at V and 11 bases at J, with 15 bases between the two ends. Germline CDR1 reads SGHDN; CDR2 reads FVKESK. This CDR3 spans 14 amino acids. As DNA, the CDR3 is TGTGCCAGCAGCCAAGATCTCTTTCCGGGGTTGCAGTATTTT. Its translation is CASSQDLFPGLQYF.

This chain uses TRBV19 with TRBJ1-2; 8 positions match TRBD1. Germline values: CDR1 LNHDA, CDR2 SQIVND (reference sequence). This CDR3 is 13 amino acids long. With V trimmed by 7 bases and J by 7 bases, 8 bases remained unmatched. The CDR3 is CASTVKQGVGYTF. The CDR3, as DNA: TGTGCCAGTACGGTCAAACAGGGGGTTGGCTACACCTTC.